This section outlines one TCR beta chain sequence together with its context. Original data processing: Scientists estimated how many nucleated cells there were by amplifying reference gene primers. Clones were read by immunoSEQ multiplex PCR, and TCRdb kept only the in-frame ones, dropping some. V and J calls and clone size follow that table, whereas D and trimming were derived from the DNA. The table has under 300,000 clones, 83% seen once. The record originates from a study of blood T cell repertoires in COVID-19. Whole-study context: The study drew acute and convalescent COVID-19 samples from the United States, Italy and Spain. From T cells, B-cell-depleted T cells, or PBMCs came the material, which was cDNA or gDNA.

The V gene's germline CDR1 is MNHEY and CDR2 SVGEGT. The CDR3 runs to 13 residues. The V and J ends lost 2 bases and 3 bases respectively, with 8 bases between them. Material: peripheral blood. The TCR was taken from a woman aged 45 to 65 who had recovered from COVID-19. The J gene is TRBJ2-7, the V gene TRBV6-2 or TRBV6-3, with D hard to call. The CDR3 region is CASSYNRIYEQYF. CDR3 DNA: TGTGCCAGCAGTTACAATAGAATCTACGAGCAGTACTTC.